Following are 11 T cell receptor beta chains from one sample sequenced in a study of shared T cell receptors in the human thymus. Produced via immunoSEQ multiplex PCR; TCRdb's table is partial and in-frame only. This sample yields hundreds of thousands of clones, of which around 78% are seen a single time; roughly 0.013% belongs to the top ten. These sequences were also reported in another study, on human thymus T cells.

The sample consisted of thymocytes. The source of these receptors is a boy younger than two with a congenital heart defect.

A single count supports this clone. The chain has TRBV6-1 and TRBJ1-5, with D tentatively TRBD1 (5 bases). The length of the CDR3 is 15 residues. V was cut by 5 bases and J by 4 bases, with 15 bases left in between. From germline, CDR1 is MNHNS and CDR2 SASEGT. CDR3 DNA: TGTGCCAGCAGTCCTGGGGGGAGAAGGAATCAGCCCCAGCATTTT. This gives the protein CASSPGGRRNQPQHF.

J is TRBJ2-5 and V is TRBV2; 9 bases line up with TRBD2. From germline, CDR1 is SNHLY and CDR2 FYNNEI. The V segment lost 1 base and the J segment 5 bases; nucleotides outside the gene matches: 8. This CDR3 comprises 16 residues. The CDR3 loop is CASSEGHSGSGETQYF. The CDR3 region has the DNA TGTGCCAGCAGTGAAGGGCATAGCGGGAGCGGGGAGACCCAGTACTTC. The full variable domain, with the rest looked up from reference TRBV2 and TRBJ2-5, is EPEVTQTPSHQVTQMGQEVILRCVPISNHLYFYWYRQILGQKVEFLVSFYNNEISEKSEIFDDQFSVERPDGSNFTLKIRSTKLEDSAMYFCASSEGHSGSGETQYFGPGTRLLVL.

Comments on this clone: Additional DNA sequences in this sample encode the identical CDR3. The gene calls are TRBV11-3 and TRBJ2-1; TRBD2 aligns across 11 bases. The germline V gene encodes CDR1 SGHNT and CDR2 YENEEA. The CDR3 extends over 15 amino acids. V dropped 5 bases and J dropped 4; count of bases not matched to a gene: 4. CDR3 in DNA: TGTGCCAGCAGCCTCGGGACTAGCGGATACAATGAGCAGTTCTTC. Encoded protein: CASSLGTSGYNEQFF.

This chain joins TRBV7-2 and TRBJ2-1, with 9 bases matching TRBD2. CDR3 length: 16 amino acids. Germline V gene data show CDR1 as SGHTA and CDR2 as FQGNSA. Losses at the gene ends were 5 bases for V and 5 bases for J; bases not matched to a gene: 10. CDR3 residues: CASSPPGVAGDNEQFF. CDR3 in DNA: TGTGCCAGCAGCCCCCCAGGGGTAGCGGGAGACAATGAGCAGTTCTTC.

This sequence joins TRBV5-1 and TRBJ1-5, with D tentatively TRBD1 (6 bases). Germline V gene lookup returns CDR1 SGHRS and CDR2 YFSETQ. The CDR3 is 16 residues long. V gave up 0 bases and J gave up 0 bases, with 10 bases separating them. The CDR3 here is CASSLAWTASNQPQHF. CDR3 DNA sequence: TGCGCCAGCAGCTTGGCCTGGACAGCTAGCAATCAGCCCCAGCATTTT. The complete variable domain, with remaining parts taken from reference TRBV5-1 and TRBJ1-5, reads KAGVTQTPRYLIKTRGQQVTLSCSPISGHRSVSWYQQTPGQGLQFLFEYFSETQRNKGNFPGRFSGRQFSNSRSEMNVSTLELGDSALYLCASSLAWTASNQPQHFGDGTRLSIL.

The V call is TRBV5-1, the J call TRBJ2-5, with TRBD1 matching 8 bases. The CDR3 extends over 16 amino acids. CDR1 and CDR2 from the germline V gene are SGHRS and YFSETQ. Trimming cost V 4 bases and J 5 bases; bases outside gene matches: 13. CDR3 region: CASSPMDRESLETQYF. The CDR3 DNA follows: TGCGCCAGCAGCCCGATGGACAGGGAGTCATTGGAGACCCAGTACTTC.

V usage is TRBV7-6 and J usage is TRBJ2-3, with 8 bases fitting TRBD2. V lost 5 bases and J lost 1; bases outside the gene matches: 5. Per germline, CDR1 SGHVS and CDR2 FNYEAQ. The CDR3 is 15 amino acids. CDR3 protein: CASSPSGSCTDTQYF. CDR3 in DNA: TGTGCCAGCAGCCCCAGCGGGAGTTGCACAGATACGCAGTATTTT. The entire variable domain, with the rest obtained from reference TRBV7-6 and TRBJ2-3, is as follows: GAGVSQSPRYKVTKRGQDVALRCDPISGHVSLYWYRQALGQGPEFLTYFNYEAQQDKSGLPNDRFSAERPEGSISTLTIQRTEQRDSAMYRCASSPSGSCTDTQYFGPGTRLTVL.

V usage is TRBV6-5 and J usage is TRBJ2-1, with D possibly TRBD2 on 5 matching bases. Per germline, CDR1 MNHEY and CDR2 SVGAGI. This CDR3 is built from 12 residues. Between the trimmed V and J ends, which lost 4 bases and 7 bases, there was a span of 8 bases. The CDR3 protein is CASSSRVNEQFF. The CDR3 bases are TGTGCCAGCAGTTCGAGGGTTAATGAGCAGTTCTTC.

This clone has just one count. This chain joins TRBV11-3 and TRBJ2-1; no clear D gene. Trimming removed 5 bases from V and 11 bases from J, with 22 bases in between. This CDR3 is built from 15 residues. Germline lookup yields CDR1 SGHNT and CDR2 YENEEA. The CDR3 sequence: CASSPKLETQQKQFF. For the CDR3, the DNA is TGTGCCAGCAGCCCTAAACTGGAGACCCAGCAGAAGCAGTTCTTC.

V is TRBV5-8 and J is TRBJ2-1; 7 bases agree with TRBD2. The germline gives CDR1 SGHTS, CDR2 YDEGEE. The CDR3 sequence is 16 residues long. With V trimmed by 0 bases and J by 3 bases, 6 bases remained unmatched. This chain's CDR3 is CASSLVRGSIYNEQFF. The CDR3 DNA sequence: TGTGCCAGCAGCTTGGTCCGCGGGAGTATCTACAATGAGCAGTTCTTC.

This chain links TRBV6-5 with TRBJ2-1, with D possibly being TRBD2 (5 bases). There are 13 residues in the CDR3. V lost 10 bases, J lost 0 bases, and 10 bases lay in between. The germline V gene has CDR1 MNHEY and CDR2 SVGAGI. The CDR3: CATGESSYNEQFF. The CDR3 DNA reads as TGTGCCACCGGGGAGAGCTCCTACAATGAGCAGTTCTTC.